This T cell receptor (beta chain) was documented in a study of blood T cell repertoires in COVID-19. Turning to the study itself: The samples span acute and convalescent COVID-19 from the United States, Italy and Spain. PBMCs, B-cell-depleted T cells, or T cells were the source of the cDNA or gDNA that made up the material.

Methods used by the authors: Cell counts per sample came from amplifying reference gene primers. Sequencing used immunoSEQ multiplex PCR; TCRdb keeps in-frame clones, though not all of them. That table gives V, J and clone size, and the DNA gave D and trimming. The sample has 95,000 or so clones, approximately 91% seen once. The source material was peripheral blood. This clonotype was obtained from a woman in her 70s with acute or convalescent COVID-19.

CDR3 amino acids: CASSLVLAGATSTDTQYF. The CDR3 region has the DNA TGTGCCAGCAGCTTAGTCCTAGCGGGAGCTACTAGCACAGATACGCAGTATTTT. The chain combines TRBV13 with TRBJ2-3, with 10 positions matching TRBD2. Germline trimming cut 1 base from V and 0 bases from J; bases unmatched to any gene: 7. The CDR3 is 18 residues long. CDR1 PRHDT and CDR2 FYEKMQ come from the germline V gene (reference sequence).